The 17 T cell receptor beta chains given below trace back to one sample, sequenced in a study of blood T cell repertoires in COVID-19. Libraries were prepared by immunoSEQ multiplex PCR; TCRdb keeps only in-frame clonotypes and omits some of them. The sample records about 34,000 clones, roughly 75% being singletons. Sequencing was carried out using peripheral blood. The receptor source for this set is a man older than 75 with active or convalescent COVID-19.

The CDR3 loop reads CASKSGLDEQFF. The CDR3 DNA sequence: TGTGCCAGCAAATCAGGGTTGGATGAGCAGTTCTTC. The chain has TRBV27 and TRBJ2-1; maybe TRBD1 (5 bases). CDR3 length: 12 residues. Trimming removed 7 bases from V and 8 bases from J, with 12 bases in between. In germline, CDR1 is MNHEY, CDR2 SMNVEV (reference sequence).

This rearrangement joins TRBV7-9 to TRBJ2-7; perhaps TRBD1 as D (5 bases). Germline CDR1 reads SEHNR; CDR2 reads FQNEAQ (reference sequence). Trimming pared 3 bases from V and 1 base from J, leaving 16 bases between. The CDR3 is made up of 16 amino acids. The CDR3: CASSFSGAENSYEQYF. CDR3 in DNA: TGTGCCAGCAGCTTCTCTGGGGCAGAAAATTCCTACGAGCAGTACTTC.

The J gene is TRBJ2-7, the V gene TRBV19; 13 positions agree with TRBD2. The CDR3 spans 14 residues. V lost 10 bases, J lost 5 bases, and 8 bases stayed unmatched. In germline, CDR1 is LNHDA, CDR2 SQIVND (reference sequence). The CDR3 spells CATGTGTSGNEQYF. CDR3 nucleotides: TGTGCCACCGGCACCGGGACTAGCGGGAACGAGCAGTACTTC.

The chain joins TRBV9 to TRBJ2-1; perhaps TRBD2 as D (5 bases). The V end was cut by 0 bases, the J end by 1 base, with 20 bases between. The CDR3 extends over 19 amino acids. Germline lookup yields CDR1 SGDLS and CDR2 YYNGEE. CDR3 DNA sequence: TGTGCCAGCAGCGTAGTCCCTAGCCCCCTTAGTGTGTCCTACAATGAGCAGTTCTTC. Its protein is CASSVVPSPLSVSYNEQFF.

This rearrangement joins TRBV5-4 to TRBJ1-4; a possible D gene is TRBD1 (5 bases). The germline V gene encodes CDR1 SGHNT and CDR2 YYREEE (reference sequence). V gave up 0 bases and J gave up 7 bases, with 13 bases separating them. The CDR3 sequence is 15 residues long. CDR3 nucleotide sequence: TGTGCCAGCAGCTTGGAAGGGGCGGACGGTGAAAAACTGTTTTTT. Protein sequence: CASSLEGADGEKLFF. The full variable domain, rest sourced from reference TRBV5-4 and TRBJ1-4, is ETGVTQSPTHLIKTRGQQVTLRCSSQSGHNTVSWYQQALGQGPQFIFQYYREEENGRGNFPPRFSGLQFPNYSSELNVNALELDDSALYLCASSLEGADGEKLFFGSGTQLSVL.

The chain has TRBV7-9 and TRBJ2-7, with 10 bases aligning to TRBD1. Germline V lookup: CDR1 SEHNR, CDR2 FQNEAQ (reference sequence). J gave up 6 bases and V 6 bases, and 8 bases lay outside the gene matches. The CDR3 runs 14 residues. CDR3 residues: CASRGSGTGAEQYF. In DNA form, the CDR3 reads TGTGCCAGCAGGGGGAGTGGGACAGGGGCCGAGCAGTACTTC. The complete variable domain, with remaining parts taken from reference TRBV7-9 and TRBJ2-7, reads DTGVSQNPRHKITKRGQNVTFRCDPISEHNRLYWYRQTLGQGPEFLTYFQNEAQLEKSRLLSDRFSAERPKGSFSTLEIQRTEQGDSAMYLCASRGSGTGAEQYFGPGTRLTVT.

The chain recombines TRBV10-3 with TRBJ1-6, with D perhaps TRBD1 (6 bases). The V end was cut by 5 bases, the J end by 8 bases, with 16 bases between. Germline V gives CDR1 ENHRY, CDR2 SYGVKD. The CDR3 is 15 residues long. The CDR3, as DNA: TGTGCCATCAGTAATTACAGGGACGGGGATTCACCCCTCCACTTT. It codes for CAISNYRDGDSPLHF.

The chain is built from TRBV6-1 and TRBJ1-5; D perhaps matches TRBD1 (5 bases). The CDR3 consists of 14 residues. Germline values: CDR1 MNHNS, CDR2 SASEGT. With 0 bases removed from V and 7 bases from J, the gap between germline ends came to 10 bases. The CDR3 DNA is TGTGCCAGCAGTGAAGCGGGAGGGGACCAGCCCCAGCATTTT. Residues: CASSEAGGDQPQHF.

The V and J genes are TRBV12-1 and TRBJ2-5; the table assigns TRBD1, which was not confirmed against the DNA. TRBV12-1 is shown as a pseudogene. The CDR3 totals 19 residues. CDR3 in amino acids: CASSFEKIGPTEYQETQYF. For the CDR3, the DNA is TGTGCCAGCAGCTTTGAGAAAATTGGCCCGACAGAGTACCAAGAGACCCAGTACTTC.

The chain recombines TRBV5-1 with TRBJ2-2; 11 nucleotides line up with TRBD1. Losses at the gene ends were 0 bases for V and 3 bases for J; bases not matched to a gene: 7. The germline V gene has CDR1 SGHRS and CDR2 YFSETQ. The CDR3 length is 18 residues. Written as DNA, the CDR3 is TGCGCCAGCAGCTTGGGGACAGGGGGCGTGGGTGACACCGGGGAGCTGTTTTTT. Its translation: CASSLGTGGVGDTGELFF.

This chain uses TRBV7-2 with TRBJ2-1; 8 bases are shared with TRBD2. This CDR3 has 14 amino acids. From germline, CDR1 is SGHTA and CDR2 FQGNSA. Trimming cost V 4 bases and J 6 bases; bases outside gene matches: 5. CDR3 protein: CASSYVGTSNEQFF. The CDR3 DNA follows: TGTGCCAGCAGCTACGTAGGGACTAGCAATGAGCAGTTCTTC.

This clone appeared once. The chain couples TRBV12-5 to TRBJ2-7; 12 bases are a match to TRBD1. The CDR3 loop spans 16 amino acids. The germline CDR1 and CDR2 sequences are LGHNT and FRNRAP. With V trimmed by 4 bases and J by 7 bases, 11 bases remained unmatched. CDR3 protein: CASGSLPGQGAGEQYF. CDR3 DNA sequence: TGTGCTAGTGGTTCACTTCCGGGACAGGGGGCTGGTGAGCAGTACTTC.

This clone was observed a single time. J is TRBJ1-5 and V is TRBV2; D uncertain. The germline gives CDR1 SNHLY, CDR2 FYNNEI. The CDR3 length is 12 residues. The V and J ends lost 6 bases and 3 bases respectively, with 6 bases between them. The CDR3 bases are TGTGCCAGCAGCCGACACAATCAGCCCCAGCATTTT. It translates to CASSRHNQPQHF. The full variable domain, with the rest looked up from reference TRBV2 and TRBJ1-5, is EPEVTQTPSHQVTQMGQEVILRCVPISNHLYFYWYRQILGQKVEFLVSFYNNEISEKSEIFDDQFSVERPDGSNFTLKIRSTKLEDSAMYFCASSRHNQPQHFGDGTRLSIL.

The gene calls are TRBV12-3 or TRBV12-4 and TRBJ2-2; D may be TRBD1 (5 bases). This CDR3 is built from 12 residues. V shed 6 bases and J shed 8 bases, with 10 bases lying between them. CDR3 loop: CASSTGLGELFF. DNA of the CDR3: TGTGCCAGCAGCACAGGTCTAGGGGAGCTGTTTTTT.

The chain carries TRBV3-1 (or the pseudogene TRBV3-2) and TRBJ2-3; 8 nucleotides match TRBD2. This CDR3 has 20 residues. V trimming: 1 base; J trimming: 0 bases; junction bases outside the gene matches: 15. CDR1 is LGHDT, CDR2 YNNKEL, per germline (reference sequence). The CDR3 protein is CASSQVSPGTRTKSTDTQYF. Here the CDR3 DNA reads TGTGCCAGCAGCCAAGTTAGCCCCGGGACTAGAACAAAAAGCACAGATACGCAGTATTTT.

The V gene is TRBV4-2, the J gene TRBJ2-7; D might be TRBD2 (6 bases). CDR1 LGHNA and CDR2 YNFKEQ come from the germline V gene. The CDR3 totals 15 residues. Trimming cost V 1 base and J 2 bases, with 12 bases left between them. The CDR3 nucleotides are TGTGCCAGCAGCCAAGTCGAGACGGGGGCCTACGAGCAGTACTTC. It is translated as CASSQVETGAYEQYF.

The chain recombines TRBV6-5 with TRBJ1-2; D possibly corresponds to TRBD1 (5 bases). The V end was cut by 5 bases, the J end by 8 bases, with 12 bases between. The CDR3 has 12 amino acids. The germline V gene has CDR1 MNHEY and CDR2 SVGAGI. CDR3 protein: CASSKTDQGYTF. Here the CDR3 DNA reads TGTGCCAGCAGTAAGACAGATCAAGGCTACACCTTC.